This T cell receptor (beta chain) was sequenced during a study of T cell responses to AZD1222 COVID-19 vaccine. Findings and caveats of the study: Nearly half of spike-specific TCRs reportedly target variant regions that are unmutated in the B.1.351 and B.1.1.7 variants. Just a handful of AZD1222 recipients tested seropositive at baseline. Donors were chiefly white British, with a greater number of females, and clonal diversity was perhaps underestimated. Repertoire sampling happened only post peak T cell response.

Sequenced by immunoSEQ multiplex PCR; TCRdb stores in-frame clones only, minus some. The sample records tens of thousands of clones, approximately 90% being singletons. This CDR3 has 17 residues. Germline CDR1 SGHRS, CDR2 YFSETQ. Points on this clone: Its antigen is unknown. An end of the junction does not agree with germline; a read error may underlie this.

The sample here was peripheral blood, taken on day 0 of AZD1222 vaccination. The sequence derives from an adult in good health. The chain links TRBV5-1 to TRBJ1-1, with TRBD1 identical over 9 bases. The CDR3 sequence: CASQSGTGLVRNAEAFF. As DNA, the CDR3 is TGCGCCAGCCAGTCCGGGACAGGGCTAGTTAGGAACGCTGAAGCTTTCTTT.